This TCR beta chain emerged from a study of T cell responses to AZD1222 COVID-19 vaccine. The CDR3 covers 16 residues. Germline CDR1 LNHDA, CDR2 SQIVND (reference sequence). The ends lost 7 bases at V and 3 bases at J; junction bases unmatched: 13. Produced via immunoSEQ multiplex PCR; TCRdb's table is partial and in-frame only. The sample comprises tens of thousands of clones, around 88% of which are singletons, and roughly 12% rests with the top ten. This sequence originates from an adult who received the AZD1222 COVID-19 vaccine. The sequencing here drew on peripheral blood, taken 28 days after the second AZD1222 dose. The chain recombines TRBV19 with TRBJ2-7, with 9 bases identical to TRBD1. The CDR3 nucleotides are TGTGCCAGTAACATAGGGGTGGGACAGGGTAGCTACGAGCAGTACTTC. It is translated as CASNIGVGQGSYEQYF.